The 5 T cell receptor beta chains listed next were all sequenced from one sample in a study of early T cells in non-severe SARS-CoV-2 infection (TCRdb year 2021). Preparation of the library involved 5' RACE. Sequencing used a NextSeq 500. The public reads were reprocessed in TCRdb via fastp at Q25 and MiXCR, keeping in-frame beta chains. Under each unique CDR3 protein, matching rows form one entry showing the most common genes and DNA. This sample is represented by tens of thousands of distinct CDR3 sequences; over 3% of them were singletons. The ten largest clones capture roughly 3% of the sample. Sequenced sample: whole blood. These receptors were taken from an adult who was a healthcare worker with PCR-confirmed SARS-CoV-2 infection or an uninfected control (not recorded which).

The genes are TRBV11-2 and TRBJ2-5, with D perhaps TRBD1 or TRBD2 (5 bases each). The CDR3 spans 15 residues. Trimming removed 5 bases from V and 2 bases from J, with 15 bases in between. Germline-derived CDR1 and CDR2 are SGHAT and FQNNGV. The CDR3 loop is CASSAEGRGQETQYF. CDR3 sequence (DNA): TGTGCCAGCAGCGCCGAGGGGCGTGGGCAAGAGACCCAGTACTTC.

This clonotype appeared many times. CDR3 sequence reads: CASSLEVRDVEAFF. DNA for the CDR3: TGTGCCAGCAGCTTAGAGGTCAGGGACGTTGAAGCTTTCTTT. The rearrangement joins TRBV13 to TRBJ1-1; a possible D gene is TRBD1 (5 bases). The V end was cut by 1 base, the J end by 7 bases, with 13 bases between. CDR1 and CDR2 (germline): PRHDT, FYEKMQ (reference sequence). The CDR3 sequence is 14 residues long.

In this sample, this clonotype turned up many times. The rearrangement joins TRBV29-1 to TRBJ2-3, with 9 bases matching TRBD1. Germline CDR1 is SQVTM and CDR2 is ANQGSEA. V was pared by 6 bases and J by 6 bases, with 7 bases of the junction left unmatched. The CDR3 has 13 residues. Here the CDR3 reads CSVGTGGADTQYF. The CDR3 region has the DNA TGCAGCGTAGGCACAGGGGGCGCCGATACGCAGTATTTT.

This clonotype was detected many times. The chain couples TRBV9 to TRBJ1-4; D not resolved. This CDR3 is built from 15 residues. From germline, CDR1 is SGDLS and CDR2 YYNGEE. Trimming removed 0 bases at V and 12 bases at J, with 18 bases between. The DNA of the CDR3 is TGTGCCAGCAGCGTAGGGCCGGGCAGGCAGAGAGAACTGTTTTTT. Protein: CASSVGPGRQRELFF. Using reference TRBV9 and TRBJ1-4 for the parts outside the CDR3, the full variable domain is DSGVTQTPKHLITATGQRVTLRCSPRSGDLSVYWYQQSLDQGLQFLIQYYNGEERAKGNILERFSAQQFPDLHSELNLSSLELGDSALYFCASSVGPGRQRELFFGSGTQLSVL.

The rearrangement joins TRBV10-3 to TRBJ2-1; D is uncertain. The CDR3 runs to 17 residues. The V gene lost 3 bases and the J gene lost 7 bases, with 22 bases spanning the gap. Germline V gene sequence: CDR1 ENHRY, CDR2 SYGVKD. CDR3 DNA: TGTGCCATCAGTGACCTCCGGGTCGTGAATGCCGGGAATGAGCAGTTCTTC. Its protein product is CAISDLRVVNAGNEQFF.